This TCR beta chain was recorded in a study of RUNX1 and TCR beta rearrangement in T-cell leukemia (dated by TCRdb to 2018 to 2021). About the study as a whole: The study compared TCR beta rearrangements and CDR3 junctions in fewer than 15 T-ALLs carrying mono-allelic acquired RUNX1 mutations versus about 10 RUNX1 wildtype T-ALLs. In the mutated group, all RUNX1 mutations were heterozygous, with approximately 10 located in the Runt homology domain and three in the transactivation domain. The RUNX1 wildtype T-ALLs were matched on an immature maturation arrest stage, which was defined as the absence of cytoplasmic or surface TCR beta protein. RUNX1 wildtype T-ALLs were chosen to carry at least incomplete clonal TCR beta rearrangements so that D1 versus D2 segment comparison could be performed. The maturation arrest stages of RUNX1-mutated T-ALLs were more diverse, with some cases arrested before the onset of TCR beta rearrangement. TCR beta rearrangements in human T-ALL were analyzed for comparison with results obtained from a Runx1 knockout mouse model. RUNX1 mutation status of the T-ALL cases had been determined in an earlier study. The multicentric trials were GRAALL-2003, along with GRAALL-2005. After EuroClonality multiplex PCR on genomic DNA, Genescan analysis was used to assess TCR rearrangements.

Overall results and qualifications from the work: Fewer RUNX1-mutated T-ALLs carried clonal TCR beta rearrangements (about 60%) than reported for T-ALL generally (over 80%). Among T-ALL clonal rearrangements, TCR beta D1 segment usage was just over 80% in the RUNX1-mutated group and approximately 56% in the wildtype group, a difference that was not significant. TCR beta CDR3 length or D segment truncation in T-ALLs could not be evaluated because too few clonal rearrangements were available. TCR beta J1 cluster usage was similar between RUNX1-mutated and wildtype T-ALLs, with no significant difference.

This clonotype registers as large (0.1 to 1%) within its sample. Its binding antigen is unknown. The sample holds no much larger clone one base away, and base qualities are not on file. Library creation used PCR. Sequencing was carried out with an Illumina MiSeq. Next generation amplicon sequencing was used to characterize TCR beta DJ and VDJ rearrangements. As for the authors' bioinformatics: The Vidjil software was used to analyze amplicon sequencing data and identify clonal TCR beta rearrangements. TCR beta rearrangement characteristics of the RUNX1-mutated and wildtype groups were compared using two-tailed Fisher exact tests. Using fastp at Q25 and MiXCR, TCRdb reprocessed the public reads and kept productive beta chains. Every CDR3 protein is listed once, alongside the most common genes and DNA of its rows. TCRdb, rather than the study authors, made the V and J calls. The sample table holds approximately 250 distinct CDR3 sequences, of which 25% to 35% were seen once. Jointly, the top ten make up 34% of the sample.

For oncotyping and quantification of minimal residual disease, T-ALL samples were taken at diagnosis from children and adults treated according to protocol. Sequenced input: blood. This TCR derives from a male donor with T-cell acute lymphoblastic leukemia.

The nucleotides read TGTGCCAGCAGCCAAGATCCCAGGGGCAATTCACCCCTCCACTTT. This gives the protein CASSQDPRGNSPLHF. The sequence is built from TRBV3-1 and TRBJ1-6; the best D guess is TRBD1, with 6 bases matching. The germline V gene (reference sequence) provides CDR1 LGHDT and CDR2 YNNKEL. The CDR3 contains 15 residues, cysteine and phenylalanine counted. CDR3 DNA is the only sequence kept; it has 45 bases, read in frame from the first base. V sheds 0 bases and J sheds 7 bases, leaving 10 bases between their ends.